This TCR beta chain was documented in a study of monozygotic twins with inflammatory bowel disease. With the 5' RACE reads reprocessed, TCRdb shows one record per CDR3 protein and no DNA. This listing includes about 140,000 distinct CDR3 sequences. In germline, CDR1 is SEHNR, CDR2 FQNEAQ (reference sequence). CDR3 length equals 14 residues. This clonotype was sampled from a human donor with ulcerative colitis or Crohn's disease, or a healthy co-twin of an affected twin (not recorded which). The specimen was blood. The V and J genes are TRBV7-9 and TRBJ1-2; the TCRdb D gene call, TRBD1, has no DNA to confirm it. This CDR3 is CASSRSDRGSGYTF.